This T cell receptor beta chain was retrieved from a study of CD8+ T cells in alopecia areata. Study information: Oral tofacitinib, 5 to 10 mg twice daily, was given in an open-label trial. Treated patients were scored for severity by percent of scalp affected.

The treatment was: oral pan-JAK inhibitor, 5-10 mg twice daily. Regarding the study as a whole: Within the top 100, expanded CD8+ clones significantly decreased with tofacitinib, as did scalp clonality.

In each case, RNA was isolated and then reverse transcribed into cDNA as the sequencing template. TCRdb's table, derived via immunoSEQ multiplex PCR, lists solely in-frame clones and lacks some. The data contain 95,000 to 150,000 clones, about 50% of them singletons. V lost 1 base and J lost 6; bases outside the gene matches: 5. The CDR3 has 15 residues. Germline V CDR1 and CDR2: SNHLY, FYNNEI. Worth noting for this clone: The antigen remains unidentified.

This specimen was CD4+ T cells sorted from blood, taken at week 4, from a patient treated with tofacitinib. V is TRBV2 and J is TRBJ2-2, with TRBD1 matching 7 bases. The receptor's source is a human donor with alopecia areata. This CDR3 is CASSEGQGLSGELFF. CDR3 DNA sequence: TGTGCCAGCAGTGAAGGACAGGGTCTCTCCGGGGAGCTGTTTTTT.